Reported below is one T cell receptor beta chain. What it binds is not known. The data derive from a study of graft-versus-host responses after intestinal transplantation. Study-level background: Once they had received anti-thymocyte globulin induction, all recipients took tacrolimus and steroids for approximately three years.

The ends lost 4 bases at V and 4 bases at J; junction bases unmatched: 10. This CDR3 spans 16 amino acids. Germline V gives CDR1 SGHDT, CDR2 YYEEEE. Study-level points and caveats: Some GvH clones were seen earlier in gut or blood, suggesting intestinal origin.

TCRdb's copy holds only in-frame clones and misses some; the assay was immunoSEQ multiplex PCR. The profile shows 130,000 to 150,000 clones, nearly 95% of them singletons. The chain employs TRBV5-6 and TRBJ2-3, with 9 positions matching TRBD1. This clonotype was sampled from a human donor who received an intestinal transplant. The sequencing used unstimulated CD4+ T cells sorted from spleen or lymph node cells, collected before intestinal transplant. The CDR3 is CASSLPTGGWADTQYF. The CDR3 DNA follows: TGTGCCAGCAGCCTTCCTACAGGGGGCTGGGCAGATACGCAGTATTTT.